This T cell receptor beta chain comes out of a study of human T cells and chemical hapten exposure. Points from the study as a whole: Patch test score showed a positive correlation with PT1 expanded TCR counts.

This clonotype was seen at least ten times. Its antigen is unidentified. As the library was built, unique molecular identifiers were attached to individual cDNA molecules. TCRdb called the RACE reads again in MiXCR, with one record for every CDR3 protein. The repertoire consists of approximately 85,000 distinct CDR3 sequences, with roughly a tenth occurring once and the leading ten covering over 2%. Germline CDR1 and CDR2: MDHEN and SYDVKM. V lost 6 bases to trimming and J lost 10 bases, with 15 bases between them. The CDR3 length is 12 residues. Sample time point: patch test 2, 6 weeks after DPC sensitization. Treatment in this sample: therapeutic diphenylcyclopropenone sensitization with weekly scalp DPC.

This specimen was whole blood, taken in connection with sensitization to the hapten diphenylcyclopropenone (DPC). The sequence derives from a woman aged 25-40 years with alopecia areata. Some clones in this sample may be carry-over from other donors' samples. V usage is TRBV28 and J usage is TRBJ1-1, with D unclear. This CDR3 is CASRSLREGAFF. As DNA, the CDR3 is TGTGCCAGCAGATCACTCCGGGAAGGAGCTTTCTTT.